The TCR beta chain described here comes from a study of T cells after somatic rescue of genetic block. Only in-frame clones appear in the TCRdb table, and some are missing; sequencing was by immunoSEQ multiplex PCR. The sample lists fewer than 150,000 clones, over 80% occurring once. The V segment lost 2 bases and the J segment 0 bases; nucleotides outside the gene matches: 7. There are 18 residues in the CDR3. This TCR derives from a woman aged 18 to 35. Sequencing input: peripheral blood mononuclear cells (PBMCs). The chain is built from TRBV5-3 and TRBJ1-6, with 8 bases fitting TRBD1. TRBV5-3 is labeled an ORF, and its function is uncertain. The CDR3 sequence: CARSFQTGALSYNSPLHF. The CDR3 DNA follows: TGTGCCAGAAGCTTTCAGACAGGGGCCCTCTCCTATAATTCACCCCTCCACTTT.